A single sample is the source of the 29 T cell receptor beta chains below, sequenced in a study. Treg sorting used a CD4+CD25+CD127-/low gate. TRBV12-4/TRBJ1-2 clonotypes were amplified with adaptor-ligated barcode primers. A single record per CDR3 protein comes from TCRdb applying MiXCR to the multiplex PCR reads. The sample has 800 to 1,000 distinct CDR3 sequences, 24% seen once. The sequencing input was Tregs sorted from blood. The receptors stem from a female donor with breast cancer.

By share of the sample, this clonotype is large. The V and J genes are TRBV12-3 or TRBV12-4 and TRBJ1-2; D remains ambiguous. The CDR3 length is 15 residues. V was clipped by 3 bases and J by 4 bases, with 15 bases between them. In DNA, the CDR3 is TGTGCCAGCAGTTTGGGGAGGACGTCAGGCTATGGCTACACCTTC. Its translation: CASSLGRTSGYGYTF.

By proportion, this clonotype is large. This chain links TRBV12-3 or TRBV12-4 with TRBJ1-2, with D possibly being TRBD1 (6 bases). The CDR3 length is 17 residues. V shed 7 bases and J shed 1 base, with 22 bases lying between them. Written as DNA, the CDR3 is TGTGCCAGCACCGTAGGGGACAACACCCGGCTTAACTATGGCTACACCTTC. Amino acids: CASTVGDNTRLNYGYTF.

By frequency in the sample, this clonotype is medium-sized. The rearrangement joins TRBV12-3 or TRBV12-4 to TRBJ1-2; no clear D gene. The V gene lost 3 bases and the J gene lost 2 bases, with 10 bases spanning the gap. The CDR3 totals 14 residues. The CDR3 DNA sequence: TGTGCCAGCAGTTTGTCCCTGGGGAACTATGGCTACACCTTC. Protein: CASSLSLGNYGYTF.

CDR3 protein: CASSLGTGTYGYTF. The CDR3, as DNA: TGTGCCAGCAGTTTGGGGACAGGGACCTATGGCTACACCTTC. The chain carries TRBV12-3 or TRBV12-4 and TRBJ1-2; 9 bases map to TRBD1. V lost 3 bases to trimming and J lost 4 bases; unmatched junction nucleotides: 3. The CDR3 consists of 14 residues.

By frequency in the sample, this clonotype is large (0.1 to 1%). This rearrangement joins TRBV12-3 or TRBV12-4 to TRBJ1-2; D unresolved. Trimming shortened V by 7 bases and J by 4 bases, and 16 bases separated the two germline ends. The CDR3 covers 14 residues. This CDR3 reads CASTHRGIPYGYTF. CDR3 nucleotide sequence: TGTGCCAGCACCCATCGTGGGATTCCCTATGGCTACACCTTC.

The chain joins TRBV12-3 or TRBV12-4 to TRBJ1-2, with D unclear. The CDR3 contains 13 residues. V lost 1 base and J lost 3, with 6 bases in between. CDR3 DNA: TGTGCCAGCAGTTTAGTGTCAGACTATGGCTACACCTTC. Its protein product is CASSLVSDYGYTF.

V is TRBV12-3 or TRBV12-4 and J is TRBJ1-2, with D hard to call. This CDR3 is 11 amino acids long. Trimming took off 6 bases at V and 7 bases at J, with 9 bases between the two ends. The CDR3 nucleotides are TGTGCCAGCAGGAGGACGGGTGGCTACACCTTC. Protein sequence: CASRRTGGYTF.

The chain employs TRBV12-3 or TRBV12-4 and TRBJ1-2, with TRBD1 matching over 7 bases. The junction had 9 bases not matched to a gene; V was cut back by 7 bases and J by 4 bases. This CDR3 is 14 amino acids long. This chain's CDR3 is CASTRDSESYGYTF. CDR3 sequence (DNA): TGTGCCAGCACTCGGGACAGTGAATCCTATGGCTACACCTTC.

Relative to its sample, this clonotype is large. J is TRBJ1-2 and V is TRBV12-3 or TRBV12-4; D is unclear. V lost 4 bases and J lost 1, with 19 bases in between. This CDR3 spans 17 amino acids. CDR3 protein: CASSSTNGLYFNYGYTF. In DNA, the CDR3 is TGTGCCAGCAGTTCTACAAATGGGCTGTACTTTAACTATGGCTACACCTTC.

J is TRBJ1-2 and V is TRBV12-3 or TRBV12-4; D may be TRBD1 (5 bases). This CDR3 region has 13 residues. Between the trimmed V and J ends, which lost 3 bases and 5 bases, there was a span of 10 bases. The DNA for the CDR3 is TGTGCCAGCAGTTTGGGCAGGGATTATGGCTACACCTTC. Encoded protein: CASSLGRDYGYTF.

This clonotype is labeled as large (0.1 to 1%). The chain carries TRBV12-3 or TRBV12-4 and TRBJ1-2, with D uncertain. The CDR3 has 12 residues. V was cut by 3 bases and J by 2 bases, with 4 bases left in between. The CDR3 is CASSLQNYGYTF. The CDR3 coding sequence is TGTGCCAGCAGTTTGCAGAACTATGGCTACACCTTC.

This clonotype was observed a few times. The chain is built from TRBV12-3 or TRBV12-4 and TRBJ1-2; no definite D call. V dropped 4 bases and J dropped 6 bases, with 6 bases sitting between them. This CDR3 is built from 11 residues. This CDR3 reads CASSSSDGYTF. DNA of the CDR3: TGTGCCAGCAGTTCCTCTGATGGCTACACCTTC.

This clonotype is termed medium-sized. The rearrangement uses TRBV12-3 or TRBV12-4 and TRBJ1-2; D gene unclear. V lost 5 bases, J lost 5 bases, and 9 bases lay in between. This CDR3 contains 12 residues. The CDR3 is CASSPGIYGYTF. CDR3 coding DNA: TGTGCCAGCAGTCCGGGGATATATGGCTACACCTTC.

In its sample, this clonotype is medium-sized. The chain uses TRBV12-3 or TRBV12-4 and TRBJ1-2; no clear D. Trimming took 5 bases from V and 0 from J, leaving 16 bases between them. The CDR3 runs to 16 residues. In DNA, the CDR3 is TGTGCCAGCAGTCTGCGGGTAGACGCGACTAACTATGGCTACACCTTC. This encodes CASSLRVDATNYGYTF.

Sample share makes this clonotype large. The chain has TRBV12-3 or TRBV12-4 and TRBJ1-2, with TRBD1 identical over 9 bases. The V gene end was trimmed by 1 base and the J gene end by 4 bases; junction bases not matched to a gene: 4. The CDR3 length is 15 residues. CDR3 residues: CASSLGTGETYGYTF. In nucleotides, the CDR3 is TGTGCCAGCAGTTTAGGGACAGGGGAGACCTATGGCTACACCTTC.

This clonotype is labeled medium-sized (0.01 to 0.1%). This chain links TRBV12-3 or TRBV12-4 with TRBJ1-2, with D tentatively TRBD1 (6 bases). Trimming pared 6 bases from V and 4 bases from J, leaving 12 bases between. CDR3 length equals 13 residues. The CDR3 nucleotides read TGTGCCAGCAGCACCGGGACACGCTATGGCTACACCTTC. It codes for CASSTGTRYGYTF.

This clonotype ranks as medium-sized. The rearrangement links TRBV12-3 or TRBV12-4 to TRBJ1-2, with D perhaps matching TRBD1 (5 bases). The CDR3 is made up of 14 amino acids. V gave up 6 bases and J gave up 0 bases, with 11 bases separating them. CDR3: CASREDISNYGYTF. CDR3 in DNA: TGTGCCAGCAGAGAGGACATCTCTAACTATGGCTACACCTTC.

This clonotype is large by share. The chain links TRBV12-3 or TRBV12-4 to TRBJ1-2, with unresolved D. The CDR3 contains 15 residues. The V and J ends lost 4 bases and 4 bases respectively, with 16 bases between them. The CDR3 is CASSYSNSMGYGYTF. In DNA, the CDR3 is TGTGCCAGCAGTTACTCCAACAGCATGGGCTATGGCTACACCTTC.

J is TRBJ1-2 and V is TRBV12-3 or TRBV12-4, with unresolved D. Trimming took 6 bases from V and 0 from J, leaving 2 bases between them. CDR3 size: 11 residues. CDR3 protein: CASRSNYGYTF. As DNA, the CDR3 is TGTGCCAGCAGGTCTAACTATGGCTACACCTTC.

This chain connects TRBV12-3 or TRBV12-4 to TRBJ1-2; D is unresolved. This CDR3 comprises 12 residues. With 6 bases removed from V and 7 bases from J, the gap between germline ends came to 12 bases. Here the CDR3 reads CASSQGLAGYTF. The CDR3 DNA sequence: TGTGCCAGCAGCCAAGGTCTGGCTGGCTACACCTTC.

This clonotype ranks as large. This chain links TRBV12-3 or TRBV12-4 with TRBJ1-2; D might be TRBD1 (5 bases). Trimming took off 4 bases at V and 3 bases at J, with 12 bases between the two ends. This CDR3 contains 14 residues. CDR3 region: CASSSQGGYYGYTF. CDR3 coding DNA: TGTGCCAGCAGTTCCCAGGGAGGCTACTATGGCTACACCTTC.

The table lists this clonotype with a few counts. The chain has TRBV12-3 or TRBV12-4 and TRBJ1-2; D gene ambiguous. V gave up 5 bases and J gave up 4 bases, with 23 bases separating them. The CDR3 is 17 amino acids. The CDR3 DNA follows: TGTGCCAGCAGTCATAGGTGGTTTCACGGGGATGGCTATGGCTACACCTTC. Its translation is CASSHRWFHGDGYGYTF.

This clonotype is deemed medium-sized. The chain joins TRBV12-3 or TRBV12-4 to TRBJ1-2; 8 bases fit TRBD1. This CDR3 has 14 residues. After removal of 7 bases from V and 2 bases from J, the junction contained 6 bases not matched to a gene. The chain's CDR3 is CASTGTGRNYGYTF. The CDR3 DNA reads as TGTGCCAGCACCGGGACAGGAAGAAACTATGGCTACACCTTC.

This clonotype is labeled medium-sized (0.01 to 0.1%). The V gene is TRBV12-3 or TRBV12-4, the J gene TRBJ1-2, with a possible D match to TRBD1 (5 bases). V dropped 5 bases and J dropped 4 bases, with 17 bases sitting between them. This CDR3 has 15 residues. The CDR3 DNA reads as TGTGCCAGCAGTCATAATTCCAGGGTCGGCTATGGCTACACCTTC. This translates into CASSHNSRVGYGYTF.

V usage is TRBV12-3 or TRBV12-4 and J usage is TRBJ1-2; 7 nucleotides line up with TRBD1. Trimming removed 9 bases from V and 6 bases from J; junction bases left unmatched: 4. There are 11 residues in the CDR3. The CDR3: CASTGQNGYTF. As DNA, the CDR3 is TGTGCCAGTACGGGACAGAATGGCTACACCTTC.

By share of the sample, this clonotype is large. This chain links TRBV12-3 or TRBV12-4 with TRBJ1-2, with TRBD1 identical over 7 bases. The CDR3 runs 15 residues. V gave up 4 bases and J gave up 1 base; unmatched junction bases: 6. The CDR3, as DNA: TGTGCCAGCAGTTCCCACCGGGACAGTAACTATGGCTACACCTTC. As protein: CASSSHRDSNYGYTF.

By share, this clonotype counts as large. The chain couples TRBV12-3 or TRBV12-4 to TRBJ1-2; D may be TRBD1 (6 bases). The CDR3 runs to 15 residues. Trimming left V 6 bases short and J 5 bases short, with 19 bases between. The CDR3 DNA sequence: TGTGCCAGCAGATACACCAGGGGATCAAAGTATGGCTACACCTTC. It specifies CASRYTRGSKYGYTF.

This clonotype turned up a few times. The chain has TRBV12-3 or TRBV12-4 and TRBJ1-2, with no clear D. The CDR3 runs to 13 residues. Trimming shortened V by 4 bases and J by 2 bases, and 8 bases separated the two germline ends. The CDR3 region is CASSSSRNYGYTF. The CDR3, as DNA: TGTGCCAGCAGTTCTAGCAGGAACTATGGCTACACCTTC.

The chain is built from TRBV12-3 or TRBV12-4 and TRBJ1-2, with unresolved D. V was shortened by 6 bases and J by 2 bases, with 13 bases between the two germline ends. This CDR3 is built from 14 residues. In nucleotides, the CDR3 is TGTGCCAGCAGCCCACTGGTAGAGAACTATGGCTACACCTTC. Protein sequence: CASSPLVENYGYTF.